The 20 T cell receptor beta chains below come from one sample, sequenced in a study of a mutant IDH1 vaccine in newly diagnosed glioma. The time point was: week 35, safety follow-up. A single vaccine dose contained 300 ug of mutant IDH1 20-mer peptide, and topical imiquimod was used with it. These receptors' antigens are unknown. Profiled with immunoSEQ multiplex PCR; TCRdb holds only in-frame clones, not every one. Of about 60,000 clones in the sample, roughly 79% were seen once. This specimen consisted of PBMCs, obtained from a glioma patient whose treatment included an IDH1 peptide vaccine. These receptors originate from a man aged 40-55 years with glioma.

The rearrangement links TRBV15 to TRBJ1-5; 7 nucleotides align to TRBD1. This CDR3 comprises 13 residues. V lost 1 base to trimming and J lost 8 bases; unmatched junction nucleotides: 2. Germline assignment: CDR1 LNHNV and CDR2 YYDKDF (reference sequence). CDR3 DNA sequence: TGTGCCACCAGCAGAGGACAGGGCAAGCCCCAGCATTTT. Its translation: CATSRGQGKPQHF. Full variable domain (outside the CDR3, taken from reference TRBV15 and TRBJ1-5): DAMVIQNPRYQVTQFGKPVTLSCSQTLNHNVMYWYQQKSSQAPKLLFHYYDKDFNNEADTPDNFQSRRPNTSFCFLDIRSPGLGDTAMYLCATSRGQGKPQHFGDGTRLSIL.

CDR3: CASRQPGATNEKLFF. CDR3 nucleotide sequence: TGTGCCAGCAGACAACCAGGCGCAACTAATGAAAAACTGTTTTTT. This chain connects TRBV7-8 to TRBJ1-4; D unclear. The V end lost 6 bases, the J end lost 0 bases, and 11 bases lay between the germline ends. The length of the CDR3 is 15 residues. Germline CDR1 SGHVS, CDR2 FQNEAQ.

The V call is TRBV6-1, the J call TRBJ1-4; no reliable D call. Trimming pared 8 bases from V and 0 bases from J, leaving 13 bases between. CDR3 size: 15 residues. Germline V gene sequence: CDR1 MNHNS, CDR2 SASEGT. The CDR3 is CASGVIHATNEKLFF. The CDR3 DNA follows: TGTGCCAGCGGAGTGATCCACGCAACTAATGAAAAACTGTTTTTT.

This rearrangement joins TRBV5-8 to TRBJ2-3; 9 bases fit TRBD1. Trimming took 4 bases from V and 1 from J; bases not matched to a gene: 4. The CDR3 contains 15 residues. Germline V gene lookup returns CDR1 SGHTS and CDR2 YDEGEE. The DNA of the CDR3 is TGTGCCAGCAGCCCGGGGGACAGGGGCACAGATACGCAGTATTTT. Translation gives CASSPGDRGTDTQYF.

The rearrangement joins TRBV7-2 to TRBJ2-7, with a weak D call TRBD2 (7 bases). The CDR3 is 14 amino acids. Trimming removed 0 bases at V and 6 bases at J, with 12 bases between. Germline V gene lookup returns CDR1 SGHTA and CDR2 FQGNSA. The CDR3 reads CASSLAVGGREQYF. CDR3 coding DNA: TGTGCCAGCAGCTTAGCGGTGGGGGGGCGCGAGCAGTACTTC.

V gene TRBV6-1 combines with J gene TRBJ1-5; TRBD1 might be the D (6 bases). Trimming shortened V by 10 bases and J by 2 bases, and 15 bases separated the two germline ends. The CDR3 length is 14 residues. Germline V lookup: CDR1 MNHNS, CDR2 SASEGT. The CDR3 protein is CATRTDKGNQPQHF. For the CDR3, the DNA is TGTGCCACCAGGACAGACAAGGGCAATCAGCCCCAGCATTTT.

This clone was found a few times. The chain employs TRBV27 and TRBJ2-5, with D possibly being TRBD1 (6 bases). Germline-derived CDR1 and CDR2 are MNHEY and SMNVEV (reference sequence). This CDR3 region has 18 residues. V was shortened by 6 bases and J by 4 bases, with 27 bases between the two germline ends. CDR3 region: CASSPTPTGLGYGETQYF. CDR3 DNA sequence: TGTGCCAGCAGCCCGACCCCGACAGGCCTGGGTTATGGAGAGACCCAGTACTTC.

The chain has TRBV7-8 and TRBJ2-3; perhaps D is TRBD1 or TRBD2 (5 bases each). The CDR3 loop spans 13 amino acids. Germline V lookup: CDR1 SGHVS, CDR2 FQNEAQ. V lost 5 bases to trimming and J lost 3 bases, with 9 bases between them. The CDR3 sequence is CASSGGLTDTQYF. The CDR3 nucleotides are TGTGCCAGCAGCGGGGGTTTGACAGATACGCAGTATTTT.

This chain links TRBV6-5 with TRBJ2-7; perhaps TRBD1 as D (5 bases). Germline assignment: CDR1 MNHEY and CDR2 SVGAGI. Trimming cost V 6 bases and J 0 bases, with 12 bases left between them. This CDR3 comprises 14 residues. The CDR3, as DNA: TGTGCCAGCAGCCGGACACCTAGCTCCTACGAGCAGTACTTC. Protein sequence: CASSRTPSSYEQYF.

The chain joins TRBV11-2 to TRBJ1-2; D call uncertain. The CDR3 consists of 14 residues. V dropped 2 bases and J dropped 4 bases, with 11 bases sitting between them. Germline V gene sequence: CDR1 SGHAT, CDR2 FQNNGV. The DNA of the CDR3 is TGTGCCAGCAGCTTAATCAGGTCGGGCTATGGCTACACCTTC. Its translation: CASSLIRSGYGYTF. The whole variable domain, filled in from reference TRBV11-2 and TRBJ1-2, reads EAGVAQSPRYKIIEKRQSVAFWCNPISGHATLYWYQQILGQGPKLLIQFQNNGVVDDSQLPKDRFSAERLKGVDSTLKIQPAKLEDSAVYLCASSLIRSGYGYTFGSGTRLTVV.

This chain connects TRBV5-1 to TRBJ1-1, with TRBD1 identical over 9 bases. Per germline, CDR1 SGHRS and CDR2 YFSETQ. After removal of 7 bases from V and 1 base from J, the junction contained 14 bases not matched to a gene. The CDR3 runs 17 residues. DNA of the CDR3: TGCGCCAGCCGATATACCGGGACAGGGTTTAGGAACACTGAAGCTTTCTTT. It yields the protein CASRYTGTGFRNTEAFF. Looking up the rest from reference TRBV5-1 and TRBJ1-1 gives the full variable domain: KAGVTQTPRYLIKTRGQQVTLSCSPISGHRSVSWYQQTPGQGLQFLFEYFSETQRNKGNFPGRFSGRQFSNSRSEMNVSTLELGDSALYLCASRYTGTGFRNTEAFFGQGTRLTVV.

The chain combines TRBV9 with TRBJ2-3; TRBD2 agrees at 9 bases. Germline V gives CDR1 SGDLS, CDR2 YYNGEE. The CDR3 extends over 17 amino acids. After removal of 0 bases from V and 5 bases from J, the junction contained 10 bases not matched to a gene. The CDR3 coding sequence is TGTGCCAGCAGCGTAGCTCGGGCGGGAGGGCCCGGAGATACGCAGTATTTT. This translates into CASSVARAGGPGDTQYF.

This rearrangement joins TRBV5-1 to TRBJ2-7, with D perhaps matching TRBD2 (7 bases). Trimming pared 1 base from V and 3 bases from J, leaving 11 bases between. Looked up from germline, CDR1 is SGHRS and CDR2 is YFSETQ. The CDR3 spans 14 residues. The CDR3 loop reads CASSLSGEGYEQYF. The CDR3 DNA sequence: TGCGCCAGCAGCTTGTCAGGGGAGGGCTACGAGCAGTACTTC.

The V gene is TRBV5-1, the J gene TRBJ2-7, with 13 bases matching TRBD2. The J segment lost 5 bases and the V segment lost 0 bases, leaving 8 bases of the junction unmatched. Germline values: CDR1 SGHRS, CDR2 YFSETQ. This CDR3 comprises 17 residues. This chain's CDR3 is CASSLALRTSGSHEQYF. CDR3 in DNA: TGCGCCAGCAGCTTGGCCCTTAGGACTAGCGGGAGCCACGAGCAGTACTTC.

V and J are TRBV6-1 and TRBJ2-1, with D perhaps matching TRBD2 (5 bases). CDR3 length equals 14 residues. CDR1 and CDR2 (germline): MNHNS, SASEGT. Trimming took 5 bases from V and 0 from J, leaving 8 bases between them. CDR3 sequence reads: CASSQEVSYNEQFF. In DNA form, the CDR3 reads TGTGCCAGCAGTCAGGAGGTCTCCTACAATGAGCAGTTCTTC.

The chain recombines TRBV7-8 with TRBJ1-1; 8 bases map to TRBD1. The CDR3 is 13 amino acids. Germline CDR1 and CDR2: SGHVS and FQNEAQ. V was pared by 3 bases and J by 3 bases, with 0 bases of the junction left unmatched. DNA of the CDR3: TGTGCCAGCAGCTTGGACAGGGACACTGAAGCTTTCTTT. It is translated as CASSLDRDTEAFF.

The chain links TRBV30 to TRBJ2-3, with TRBD2 matching over 11 bases. This CDR3 region has 16 residues. V dropped 4 bases and J dropped 4; count of bases not matched to a gene: 10. CDR1 and CDR2 (germline): GTSNPN, SVGIG (reference sequence). The CDR3 sequence: CAWNSASGRLSDTQYF. CDR3 bases: TGTGCCTGGAATTCGGCTAGCGGGAGGTTGTCAGATACGCAGTATTTT.

The rearrangement uses TRBV6-5 and TRBJ2-7; D possibly corresponds to TRBD1 (6 bases). The CDR3 extends over 13 amino acids. The V end lost 6 bases, the J end lost 5 bases, and 14 bases lay between the germline ends. CDR1 is MNHEY and CDR2 is SVGAGI in the germline V gene. The CDR3, as DNA: TGTGCCAGCAGCCGACAGGAAACCAACGAGCAGTACTTC. It is translated as CASSRQETNEQYF.

This chain joins TRBV6-4 and TRBJ2-1, with TRBD2 matching 10 bases. The CDR3 spans 14 residues. Per the germline V gene, CDR1 is MRHNA and CDR2 is SNTAGT. Trimming took 5 bases from V and 6 from J; bases not matched to a gene: 4. The CDR3 protein is CASSIAGGRNEQFF. As DNA, the CDR3 is TGTGCCAGCAGTATAGCGGGAGGACGCAATGAGCAGTTCTTC.

V is TRBV6-6 and J is TRBJ2-5; 7 nucleotides align to TRBD2. The J call may not be correct, given that the DNA end is closer to TRBJ2-7. Germline V gene lookup returns CDR1 MNHNY and CDR2 SVGAGI (reference sequence). CDR3 size: 13 residues. This chain's CDR3 is CASSYGGSYEQYF. The CDR3 DNA follows: TGTGCCAGCAGTTACGGCGGGAGCTACGAGCAGTACTTC.